This T cell receptor (beta chain) came from a study of human T cells and chemical hapten exposure. This clonotype was detected a few times. Stated time point: patch test 1, 2 weeks after DPC sensitization. The treatment denotes: therapeutic diphenylcyclopropenone sensitization with weekly scalp DPC. Blood sampling preceded each patch test application. TCRdb independently ran MiXCR on the RACE reads; one entry per CDR3 protein. Of fewer than 400,000 distinct CDR3 sequences detected, about 7% appear once; the ten largest clones hold 7.5% to 9%. Trimming at V came to 5 bases and at J to 3 bases, leaving 5 bases not matched to a gene. The germline CDR1 and CDR2 sequences are MDHEN and SYDVKM. This CDR3 comprises 15 residues.

The chain couples TRBV28 to TRBJ1-1, with TRBD1 matching over 11 bases. The source was whole blood, collected in connection with sensitization to the hapten diphenylcyclopropenone (DPC). This TCR was sampled from a woman aged 18-29 years with alopecia areata. Some clones in this sample may be carry-over from other donors' samples. The CDR3 DNA sequence: TGTGCCAGCAGTATCGGACAGGGGGCGGACACTGAAGCTTTCTTT. Translated: CASSIGQGADTEAFF.